This T cell receptor beta chain is from a study of T cells in Graves' hyperthyroidism and ophthalmopathy. This clonotype was recorded at least ten times. It was RNA transcripts that yielded the amplified TCR beta CDR3 regions. With the HTBI primer set, the TCR CDR3 went through a first round of RT-PCR. TCRdb re-called the multiplex PCR reads with MiXCR, one entry per CDR3 protein. There are approximately 430,000 distinct CDR3 sequences in the sample; roughly 14% occur only once, and around 13% lies in the top ten. The sample comprised blood. This TCR came from a man younger than 35 with Graves' ophthalmopathy.

For the CDR3, the DNA is TGTGCCAGCAGCGGTCCCGGGACTAGGGGTGAGCAGTTCTTC. Protein product: CASSGPGTRGEQFF. V gene TRBV9 combines with J gene TRBJ2-1; 8 bases map to TRBD2. The CDR3 is made up of 14 amino acids. Trimming removed 3 bases from V and 9 bases from J; junction bases left unmatched: 8. CDR1 is SGDLS, CDR2 YYNGEE, per germline.